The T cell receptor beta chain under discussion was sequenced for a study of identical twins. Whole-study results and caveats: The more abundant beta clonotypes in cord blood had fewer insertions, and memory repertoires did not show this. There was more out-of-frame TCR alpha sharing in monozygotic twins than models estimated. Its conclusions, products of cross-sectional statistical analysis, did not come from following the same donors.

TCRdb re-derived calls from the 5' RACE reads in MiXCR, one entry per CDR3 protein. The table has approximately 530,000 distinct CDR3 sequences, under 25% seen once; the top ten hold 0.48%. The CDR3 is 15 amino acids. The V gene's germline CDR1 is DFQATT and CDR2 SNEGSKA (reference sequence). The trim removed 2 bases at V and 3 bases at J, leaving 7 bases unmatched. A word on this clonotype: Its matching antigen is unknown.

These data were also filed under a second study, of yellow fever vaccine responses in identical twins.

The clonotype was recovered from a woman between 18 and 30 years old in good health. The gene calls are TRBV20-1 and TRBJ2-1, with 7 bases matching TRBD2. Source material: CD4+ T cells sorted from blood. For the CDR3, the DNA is TGCAGTGCTAGAATGATGGCGGGAGACTACAATGAGCAGTTCTTC. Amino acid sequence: CSARMMAGDYNEQFF.